What follows are 9 T cell receptor beta chains derived from one specimen sequenced in a study of blood T cell repertoires in COVID-19. Measured with immunoSEQ multiplex PCR; TCRdb has only the in-frame clones, and not every one. Of 230,000 or so clones listed, less than 90% were seen once; the top ten hold about 2.4%. The sequenced sample consisted of PBMCs or T cells enriched from blood (not recorded which). The receptors derive from a woman in her 30s who had recovered from COVID-19.

The rearrangement uses TRBV7-8 and TRBJ1-1, with D maybe TRBD1 (5 bases). The CDR3 totals 16 residues. Germline V gives CDR1 SGHVS, CDR2 FQNEAQ. Trimming took off 1 base at V and 1 base at J, with 13 bases between the two ends. The CDR3 nucleotides are TGTGCCAGCAGCTTAGGGGGGGGATATAGGAACACTGAAGCTTTCTTT. This encodes CASSLGGGYRNTEAFF.

The chain uses TRBV7-2 and TRBJ2-1; 8 bases match TRBD2. V was clipped by 5 bases and J by 7 bases; unmatched bases: 10. The CDR3 length is 15 residues. Germline loops: CDR1 SGHTA, CDR2 FQGNSA. The CDR3, as DNA: TGTGCCAGCAGCCCCCAAACGGGGGGGCTTAATGAGCAGTTCTTC. This gives the protein CASSPQTGGLNEQFF.

This chain uses TRBV7-9 with TRBJ1-5; D not resolved. The CDR3 runs to 12 residues. V lost 5 bases and J 9 bases, leaving 11 bases between the germline ends. Germline CDR1 reads SEHNR; CDR2 reads FQNEAQ (reference sequence). CDR3 nucleotide sequence: TGTGCCAGCAGCCCGGGGAGAGGGCCCCAGCATTTT. This gives the protein CASSPGRGPQHF.

The chain joins TRBV18 to TRBJ2-5; D possibly corresponds to TRBD1 (6 bases). V dropped 4 bases and J dropped 5 bases, with 11 bases sitting between them. Germline CDR1 and CDR2: KGHSH and LQKENI. CDR3 length: 13 amino acids. The CDR3 sequence: CASSRSGEETQYF. The CDR3 nucleotides read TGTGCCAGCTCACGTTCAGGGGAGGAGACCCAGTACTTC.

The J gene is TRBJ2-1, the V gene TRBV4-1; TRBD2 aligns across 10 bases. The germline V gene encodes CDR1 MGHRA and CDR2 YSYEKL. V lost 3 bases to trimming and J lost 10 bases; unmatched junction nucleotides: 15. This CDR3 comprises 17 residues. The DNA of the CDR3 is TGCGCCAGCAGCCACGCCGACACTAGCGGGGTTCGGCTCGAGCAGTTCTTC. It specifies CASSHADTSGVRLEQFF.

This CDR3 is CASSPGRAELFF. The CDR3 DNA is TGTGCCAGCAGCCCAGGCAGGGCTGAGCTGTTTTTT. This chain joins TRBV9 and TRBJ1-4; maybe TRBD1 (5 bases). V was clipped by 4 bases and J by 14 bases, with 15 bases between them. Germline CDR1 reads SGDLS; CDR2 reads YYNGEE. This CDR3 region has 12 residues.

CDR3 sequence: CASSLFGTAHNEQFF. CDR3 DNA: TGCGCCAGCAGCTTGTTCGGGACAGCCCACAATGAGCAGTTCTTC. The V gene is TRBV5-1, the J gene TRBJ2-1; 7 bases line up with TRBD1. V dropped 1 base and J dropped 5; count of bases not matched to a gene: 6. CDR3 length: 15 residues. The germline gives CDR1 SGHRS, CDR2 YFSETQ.

The chain is built from TRBV18 and TRBJ1-3; no definite D call. This CDR3 is built from 11 residues. The germline CDR1 and CDR2 sequences are KGHSH and LQKENI. V lost 6 bases and J 8 bases, leaving 8 bases between the germline ends. CDR3 residues: CASSNRDTIYF. DNA of the CDR3: TGTGCCAGCTCGAACCGGGACACCATATATTTT.

The V gene is TRBV9, the J gene TRBJ2-7, with D possibly matching TRBD1 (5 bases). This CDR3 is built from 12 residues. Trimming took 1 base from V and 7 from J, leaving 9 bases between them. Germline lookup yields CDR1 SGDLS and CDR2 YYNGEE. DNA of the CDR3: TGTGCCAGCAGCGTACAGGGTGAAGAGCAGTACTTC. Translated, it gives CASSVQGEEQYF.